At least ten counts were recorded for the clone carrying this T cell receptor (beta chain). The antigen is unknown. This sample stems from a study of T cells in Graves' hyperthyroidism and ophthalmopathy. Study-level points and caveats: The model made its ophthalmopathy prediction, and onset followed a median 6.5 months later. Blood samples included most of the expanded thyroid clonotypes exceeding 0.001.

The source material, RNA transcripts, was used to amplify TCR beta CDR3 regions. A set of HTBI primers served as the primers for a first-round RT-PCR of the TCR CDR3. From the multiplex PCR reads, TCRdb called clonotypes with MiXCR, one entry per CDR3 protein. Among hundreds of thousands of distinct CDR3 sequences listed, more than 12% were seen once. V lost 3 bases and J lost 4, with 10 bases in between. This CDR3 comprises 13 residues. CDR1 and CDR2 (germline): SGHRS, YFSETQ. The sequence was obtained from a woman in her forties or fifties with Graves' ophthalmopathy. J is TRBJ1-1 and V is TRBV5-1; D is perhaps TRBD1 (5 bases). What was sequenced was blood. CDR3 bases: TGCGCCAGCAGCTCGGGACTAGCCACTGAAGCTTTCTTT. Its protein product is CASSSGLATEAFF.